This TCR beta chain was sequenced for a study of blood T cell repertoires in COVID-19. The overall study: T cells, B-cell-depleted T cells, or PBMCs supplied cDNA or gDNA.

The CDR3 totals 16 residues. V lost 2 bases and J lost 2; bases outside the gene matches: 7. From germline, CDR1 is SGHKS and CDR2 YYEKEE (reference sequence). Method: immunoSEQ multiplex PCR; TCRdb's copy keeps in-frame clones and lacks some. This table has roughly 140,000 clones, about 84% appearing once. The V call is TRBV5-5, the J call TRBJ2-5; 9 nucleotides line up with TRBD2. The sequenced material came from peripheral blood. The TCR originated in a man aged 60 to 75 with active or convalescent COVID-19. The CDR3 DNA follows: TGTGCCAGCAGCTTTGGGCGGCTAGCGGGACAAGAGACCCAGTACTTC. Its protein product is CASSFGRLAGQETQYF.